A single sample is the source of the 3 T cell receptor beta chains below, sequenced in a study of T cell repertoires in cytomegalovirus infection. These receptors have no identified antigens. TCRdb redid the calling of the reads with MiXCR, one entry per CDR3 protein. The sample includes some 800,000 distinct CDR3 sequences, 29% of them seen just once. The material sequenced was cultured CD8+ T cells from PBMCs, taken from culture after CMV antigen stimulation. Every receptor here comes from a human donor in good health (CMV status not recorded). Some clones in this sample may be carry-over from other donors' samples.

This clonotype has just a few counts. The chain couples TRBV20-1 to TRBJ1-2, with D possibly matching TRBD1 (5 bases). Germline values: CDR1 DFQATT, CDR2 SNEGSKA (reference sequence). V shed 5 bases and J shed 7 bases, with 20 bases lying between them. The CDR3 loop spans 14 amino acids. The CDR3 protein is CSAPPQGLSSGYTF. The CDR3 bases are TGCAGTGCTCCCCCCCAGGGTCTGAGTTCTGGCTACACCTTC.

V gene TRBV10-2 combines with J gene TRBJ1-1; D unclear. V lost 5 bases and J lost 5, with 15 bases in between. Looked up from germline, CDR1 is WSHSY and CDR2 is SAAADI. The CDR3 extends over 14 amino acids. The CDR3 nucleotides read TGCGCCAGCAGTAGCAGGATGGAGGGAACTGAAGCTTTCTTT. Its translation is CASSSRMEGTEAFF.

The chain combines TRBV27 with TRBJ2-7; D unclear. The germline gives CDR1 MNHEY, CDR2 SMNVEV (reference sequence). Trimming took off 4 bases at V and 3 bases at J, with 7 bases between the two ends. The CDR3 runs 12 residues. The CDR3 DNA reads TGTGCCAGCAGTTCAAATCTCTACGAGCAGTACGTC. Translation gives CASSSNLYEQYV.